These T cell receptor beta chains were read from a single sample in a study of blood T cells in healthy people across ages. TCRdb processed the 5' RACE reads anew with MiXCR; each CDR3 protein has one entry. In the table there are just over 800,000 distinct CDR3 sequences, around 62% of which are singletons. Sequenced material: blood. These receptors came from a young man in good health. Each CDR3 is given with its conserved first and last residue. D genes are given only for firm matches. The size field is filled for only some rows; it gives once, few, many or a size class.

d_gene	v_gene	abundance	j_gene	CDR3aa	CDR3nt
TRBD1	TRBV10-3	few	TRBJ2-3	CAISRDRGTTDTQYF	TGTGCCATCAGTCGGGACAGGGGAACGACAGATACGCAGTATTTT
.	TRBV2	.	TRBJ2-7	CASSEGRGSYNEQYF	TGTGCCAGCAGTGAAGGTCGGGGCTCCTACAATGAGCAGTACTTC
.	TRBV7-8	.	TRBJ1-5	CASSPARADSYSNQPQHF	TGTGCCAGCAGCCCAGCACGGGCCGACAGTTATAGCAATCAGCCCCAGCATTTT
TRBD1	TRBV9	.	TRBJ1-1	CASSARTGGNTEAFF	TGTGCCAGCAGCGCCCGGACAGGGGGGAACACTGAAGCTTTCTTT
.	TRBV9	.	TRBJ2-5	CASSVELDPSTQYF	TGTGCCAGCAGCGTAGAACTAGATCCATCCACCCAGTACTTC
TRBD1	TRBV3-1	few	TRBJ1-2	CASSLGTGANYGYTF	TGTGCCAGCAGCCTTGGGACAGGCGCTAACTATGGCTACACCTTC
TRBD1	TRBV25-1	.	TRBJ1-4	CASSDRQGRDEKLFF	TGTGCCAGCAGTGATAGACAGGGTCGGGATGAAAAACTGTTTTTT
.	TRBV12-3/TRBV12-4	few	TRBJ1-4	CASSLWGGTNEKLFF	TGTGCCAGCAGTTTATGGGGGGGTACTAATGAAAAACTGTTTTTT
TRBD2	TRBV4-2	.	TRBJ2-3	CTSSLPSGGGRTDTQYF	TGTACCAGCAGCCTCCCCTCCGGCGGGGGACGCACAGATACGCAGTATTTT
TRBD2	TRBV20-1	.	TRBJ2-3	CSARDAGGSDTQYF	TGCAGTGCTAGAGATGCGGGGGGATCAGATACGCAGTATTTT
.	TRBV7-9	.	TRBJ1-4	CASGLAPSRDWEKLFF	TGTGCCAGCGGCTTAGCTCCTAGCCGGGATTGGGAAAAACTGTTTTTT
.	TRBV6-1	.	TRBJ2-5	CASSEDHPEQYF	TGTGCCAGCAGTGAAGACCACCCGGAGCAGTACTTC
TRBD1	TRBV20-1	.	TRBJ1-5	CSARRGGETSNQPQHF	TGCAGTGCTAGAAGAGGGGGCGAAACCAGCAATCAGCCCCAGCATTTT
.	TRBV28	.	TRBJ2-7	CASSAPAGWDEQYF	TGTGCCAGCAGCGCCCCGGCAGGGTGGGACGAGCAGTACTTC
.	TRBV4-2	.	TRBJ2-3	CASSQGRGGDTQYF	TGTGCCAGCAGCCAAGGCCGTGGGGGGGATACGCAGTATTTT
.	TRBV28	.	TRBJ2-3	CASSLGPFPPDTQYF	TGTGCCAGCAGTTTGGGCCCATTCCCCCCAGATACGCAGTATTTT
.	TRBV28	.	TRBJ1-2	CASSPYGYTF	TGTGCCAGCAGCCCCTATGGCTACACCTTC
TRBD1	TRBV20-1	.	TRBJ1-6	CSADRGSPLHF	TGCAGTGCAGACAGGGGCTCACCCCTCCACTTT
TRBD1	TRBV9	.	TRBJ2-7	CASTRTGYTYEQYF	TGTGCCAGCACCCGGACAGGATATACTTACGAGCAGTACTTC
TRBD1	TRBV6-5	few	TRBJ1-2	CASIRQGAQGYGYTF	TGTGCCAGCATTAGACAGGGGGCTCAAGGCTATGGCTACACCTTC
TRBD1	TRBV12-3/TRBV12-4	.	TRBJ1-6	CASSKTGDVNSPLHF	TGTGCCAGCAGTAAGACAGGGGACGTGAATTCACCCCTCCACTTT
TRBD1	TRBV20-1	.	TRBJ2-5	CSAGPGTGLPETQYF	TGCAGTGCGGGTCCAGGGACAGGGCTTCCAGAGACCCAGTACTTC
TRBD2	TRBV30	few	TRBJ2-3	CAWSVGSGVTDTQYF	TGTGCCTGGAGTGTGGGTAGCGGGGTCACAGATACGCAGTATTTT
.	TRBV25-1	.	TRBJ2-2	CASSGIGYTGELFF	TGTGCCAGCAGTGGTATCGGCTACACCGGGGAGCTGTTTTTT
TRBD2	TRBV6-2/TRBV6-3	.	TRBJ2-1	CASSYRAGVYNEQFF	TGTGCCAGCAGTTACCGAGCGGGGGTCTACAATGAGCAGTTCTTC
.	TRBV25-1	.	TRBJ2-5	CASSELGGGQETQYF	TGTGCCAGCAGTGAATTGGGGGGAGGCCAAGAGACCCAGTACTTC
.	TRBV12-3/TRBV12-4	.	TRBJ2-1	CASSFGDTPNEQFF	TGTGCCAGCAGTTTCGGGGACACTCCGAATGAGCAGTTCTTC
TRBD1	TRBV27	.	TRBJ2-7	CASSWVRTGVYEQYF	TGTGCCAGCAGTTGGGTGCGGACAGGAGTCTACGAGCAGTACTTC
.	TRBV29-1	.	TRBJ2-7	CSVEDRLAGEQYF	TGCAGCGTTGAAGATCGGCTAGCAGGAGAGCAGTACTTC
TRBD1	TRBV2	.	TRBJ2-4	CASSELVGTVTSSKNIQYF	TGTGCCAGCAGTGAATTAGTGGGGACAGTCACCTCTTCCAAAAACATTCAGTACTTC
.	TRBV29-1	.	TRBJ2-3	CSVEEEGQFTDTQYF	TGCAGCGTTGAAGAGGAAGGGCAATTCACAGATACGCAGTATTTT
.	TRBV12-3/TRBV12-4	.	TRBJ2-7	CASKAPTNEQYF	TGTGCCAGCAAAGCCCCTACCAATGAGCAGTACTTC
TRBD2	TRBV25-1	.	TRBJ2-1	CASSDHTSGGGNEQFF	TGTGCCAGCAGTGATCACACTAGCGGGGGGGGTAATGAGCAGTTCTTC
.	TRBV7-2	few	TRBJ1-5	CASSLFVGGYQPQHF	TGTGCCAGCAGCTTATTCGTTGGGGGGTATCAGCCCCAGCATTTT
.	TRBV20-1	.	TRBJ2-5	CSARPQTRNQETQYF	TGCAGTGCTAGACCCCAGACTAGGAACCAAGAGACCCAGTACTTC
.	TRBV14	.	TRBJ1-6	CASSQGRGSLPLHF	TGTGCCAGCAGCCAAGGCAGGGGCTCTCTTCCCCTCCACTTT
.	TRBV15	few	TRBJ2-7	CATSRAGGDHYEQYF	TGTGCCACCAGCAGAGCGGGCGGGGACCACTACGAGCAGTACTTC
TRBD1	TRBV27	.	TRBJ2-3	CASEGRTGATDTQYF	TGTGCCAGCGAAGGCAGGACAGGGGCCACAGATACGCAGTATTTT
.	TRBV27	once	TRBJ1-5	CASIPFNQPQHF	TGTGCCAGCATTCCCTTCAATCAGCCCCAGCATTTT
.	TRBV5-1	.	TRBJ2-7	CASGRTTWDGRAYEQYF	TGCGCCAGCGGCCGGACCACCTGGGACGGGCGTGCCTACGAGCAGTACTTC
TRBD2	TRBV20-1	.	TRBJ2-3	CSAMPPSGGGSTDTQYF	TGCAGTGCTATGCCCCCTAGCGGGGGGGGTTCCACAGATACGCAGTATTTT
TRBD1	TRBV5-1	.	TRBJ2-4	CASSLPGQEDIQYF	TGCGCCAGCAGCTTGCCCGGACAGGAGGACATTCAGTACTTC
TRBD1	TRBV27	.	TRBJ1-1	CAKAQFPGQGDTEAFF	TGTGCCAAGGCCCAATTTCCGGGACAGGGGGACACTGAAGCTTTCTTT
TRBD1	TRBV20-1	.	TRBJ2-1	CSASTTGGTGIHEQFF	TGCAGTGCTTCCACCACGGGCGGGACAGGGATTCACGAGCAGTTCTTC
.	TRBV4-3	.	TRBJ2-7	CASSQDAGRYEQYF	TGCGCCAGCAGCCAAGATGCAGGGAGGTACGAGCAGTACTTC
.	TRBV7-9	.	TRBJ1-1	CASSFGDEGNTEAFF	TGTGCCAGCAGCTTTGGGGACGAGGGCAACACTGAAGCTTTCTTT
.	TRBV6-5	.	TRBJ1-4	CASSYAPETNEKLFF	TGTGCCAGCAGTTACGCGCCAGAAACGAATGAAAAACTGTTTTTT
TRBD2	TRBV9	.	TRBJ2-3	CASSVEASGAQGTQYF	TGTGCCAGCAGCGTGGAGGCTAGCGGGGCCCAAGGTACGCAGTATTTT
.	TRBV6-5	.	TRBJ2-3	CASSQGRSDSTDTQYF	TGTGCCAGCAGTCAGGGCAGGTCAGATAGCACAGATACGCAGTATTTT